The rows below give T cell receptor beta chains drawn from one sample of a study of cytomegalovirus exposure and HLA in healthy donors. Clones were sequenced by immunoSEQ multiplex PCR, and TCRdb holds only the in-frame ones, with some missing. The sample gives about 110,000 clones, around 80% of which show up once; around 3% is in the top ten. Sequences were obtained from PBMCs. These receptors all come from a woman aged 60-75 years in good health and CMV-seropositive. Each CDR3 is given with its conserved first and last residue. Part of the rows lack a size; the others show once, few, many or a class for expanded clones.

V gene: TRBV28; clone size: -; CDR3 protein: CASRQGARYGYTF
V gene: TRBV27; clone size: -; CDR3 protein: CASSTGQAARPQHF
V gene: TRBV28; clone size: -; CDR3 protein: CASSFGLAGAYNEQFF
V gene: TRBV7-3; clone size: -; CDR3 protein: CASSFGNTQYF
V gene: TRBV5-1; clone size: -; CDR3 protein: CASSHGQGSDTQYF
V gene: TRBV5-1; clone size: -; CDR3 protein: CASSLFGARQETQYF
V gene: TRBV2; clone size: -; CDR3 protein: CASSEAGRRSGTEAFF
V gene: TRBV27; clone size: once; CDR3 protein: CASSEGFMNTEAFF
V gene: TRBV30; clone size: -; CDR3 protein: CAWSSTTEQFF
V gene: TRBV7-6; clone size: -; CDR3 protein: CASSPRQGTTEAFF
V gene: TRBV13; clone size: few; CDR3 protein: CASSIQGWDYEQYF
V gene: TRBV7-9; clone size: -; CDR3 protein: CASRPKTSGIDNEQFF
V gene: TRBV9; clone size: -; CDR3 protein: CASSVGQGANEQFF
V gene: TRBV27; clone size: -; CDR3 protein: CASSLSYRGLGNYGYTF
V gene: TRBV19; clone size: -; CDR3 protein: CASSIRTGYEAFF
V gene: TRBV28; clone size: once; CDR3 protein: CASSLRGRTEAFF
V gene: TRBV7-6; clone size: -; CDR3 protein: CASSQSGEQETQYF
V gene: TRBV6-4; clone size: -; CDR3 protein: CASSDSLRLAGINTGELFF
V gene: TRBV9; clone size: once; CDR3 protein: CASSVGSGSSYEQYF
V gene: TRBV11-2; clone size: -; CDR3 protein: CASSPTHYIHNEQFF
V gene: TRBV9; clone size: -; CDR3 protein: CASSVARSGRAYNEQFF
V gene: TRBV7-2; clone size: -; CDR3 protein: CASSFTQGSGNTIYF
V gene: TRBV7-9; clone size: -; CDR3 protein: CASSLDWTDLSTDTQYF
V gene: TRBV10-2; clone size: few; CDR3 protein: CASRGLAGEETQYF
V gene: TRBV27; clone size: -; CDR3 protein: CASSLEGSYGYTF
V gene: TRBV18; clone size: -; CDR3 protein: CASSPWTSGTYEQYF
V gene: TRBV9; clone size: -; CDR3 protein: CASSVDLGGSSTDTQYF
V gene: TRBV19; clone size: -; CDR3 protein: CASHLAGRTDTQYF
V gene: TRBV9; clone size: -; CDR3 protein: CASSPETGPTGELFF